This TCR beta chain was sequenced for a study of shared clonotypes between healthy human individuals. About the research overall: Per donor, CD8 memory used one plate, CD8 naive used two, CD4 memory used three and CD4 naive used three.

All of the donors resided in Nashville, Tennessee, and each was a Caucasian adult. Comments on this clone: Its target is unknown.

The method was immunoSEQ multiplex PCR; TCRdb's version includes in-frame clones alone and lacks a portion of them. This table has around 940,000 clones, over 60% appearing once. The V and J ends lost 6 bases and 5 bases, in that order; junction bases with no gene match: 7. The CDR3 length is 13 residues. Germline V CDR1 and CDR2: SGHNT, YYREEE (reference sequence). Study results and caveats: Relative to clonotypes present in all four donors, those not shared had lower generation probabilities.

The clonotype was recovered from a man aged 18 to 35 in good health. The genes are TRBV5-4 and TRBJ2-7; 8 bases fit TRBD2. Sequenced: memory CD4+ T cells sorted from blood. The subset is: CD45RA-negative fraction. The CDR3 DNA sequence: TGTGCCAGCACCCGGGAGGGCCGGCACGAGCAGTACTTC. It yields the protein CASTREGRHEQYF.